This T cell receptor beta chain was sequenced in a study of PD-1 blockade in mismatch repair-deficient tumors. Notes on the study in general: Rapid post-treatment expansion, then contraction, generally preceding radiologic response, marked tumor-resident clones.

Libraries were prepared by immunoSEQ multiplex PCR; TCRdb keeps only in-frame clonotypes and omits some of them. The sample has some 70,000 clones, about 78% seen once. Concerning this clone itself: The antigen remains undetermined.

Every patient had mismatch repair deficiency by PCR or immunohistochemistry. TCR sequencing covered a few patients who responded to pembrolizumab. V lost 8 bases and J lost 0; bases outside the gene matches: 7. The germline gives CDR1 SEHNR, CDR2 FQNEAQ (reference sequence). This CDR3 comprises 14 residues. The sequencing used peripheral blood, collected 2 weeks after starting pembrolizumab. The sequence was collected from an adult with mismatch repair-deficient cancer. This chain links TRBV7-9 with TRBJ2-7; 7 bases fit TRBD1. The CDR3 region has the DNA TGTGCCAGCTCTTTCAGGGGGAGCTCCTACGAGCAGTACTTC. Protein: CASSFRGSSYEQYF.